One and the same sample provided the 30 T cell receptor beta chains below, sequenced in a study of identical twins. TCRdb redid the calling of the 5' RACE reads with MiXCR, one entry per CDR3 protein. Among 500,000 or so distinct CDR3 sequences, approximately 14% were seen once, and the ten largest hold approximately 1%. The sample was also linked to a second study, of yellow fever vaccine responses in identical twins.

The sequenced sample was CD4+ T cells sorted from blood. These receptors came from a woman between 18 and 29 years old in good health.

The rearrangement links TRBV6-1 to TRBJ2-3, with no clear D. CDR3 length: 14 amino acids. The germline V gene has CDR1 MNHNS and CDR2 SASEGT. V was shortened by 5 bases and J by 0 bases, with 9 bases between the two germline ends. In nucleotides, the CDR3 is TGTGCCAGCAGTATGACACAGAGCACAGATACGCAGTATTTT. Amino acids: CASSMTQSTDTQYF.

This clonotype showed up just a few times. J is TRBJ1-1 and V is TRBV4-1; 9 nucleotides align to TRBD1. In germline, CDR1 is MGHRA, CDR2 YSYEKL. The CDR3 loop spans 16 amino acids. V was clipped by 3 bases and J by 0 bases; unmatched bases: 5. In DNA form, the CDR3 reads TGCGCCAGCAGCCAGGGGACAGGGAGACTGAACACTGAAGCTTTCTTT. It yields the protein CASSQGTGRLNTEAFF.

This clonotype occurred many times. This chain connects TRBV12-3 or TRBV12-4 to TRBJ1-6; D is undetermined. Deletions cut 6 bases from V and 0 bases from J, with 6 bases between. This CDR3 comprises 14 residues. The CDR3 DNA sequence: TGTGCCAGCAGAGGTGGCTCCTATAATTCACCCCTCCACTTT. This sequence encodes CASRGGSYNSPLHF.

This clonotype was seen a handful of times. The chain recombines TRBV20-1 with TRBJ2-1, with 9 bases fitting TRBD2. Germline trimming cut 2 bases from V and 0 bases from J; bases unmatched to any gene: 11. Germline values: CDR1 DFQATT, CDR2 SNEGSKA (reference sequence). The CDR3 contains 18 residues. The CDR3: CSARSPAGGAGSYNEQFF. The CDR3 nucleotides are TGCAGTGCTAGAAGTCCAGCGGGAGGAGCGGGCTCCTACAATGAGCAGTTCTTC.

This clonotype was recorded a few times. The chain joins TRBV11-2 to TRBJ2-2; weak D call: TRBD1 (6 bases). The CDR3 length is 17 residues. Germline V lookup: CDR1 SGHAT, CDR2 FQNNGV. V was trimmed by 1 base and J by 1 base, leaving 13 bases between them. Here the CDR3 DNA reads TGTGCCAGCAGCTTAGTGGGTCAGGGGAGGAACACCGGGGAGCTGTTTTTT. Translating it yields CASSLVGQGRNTGELFF.

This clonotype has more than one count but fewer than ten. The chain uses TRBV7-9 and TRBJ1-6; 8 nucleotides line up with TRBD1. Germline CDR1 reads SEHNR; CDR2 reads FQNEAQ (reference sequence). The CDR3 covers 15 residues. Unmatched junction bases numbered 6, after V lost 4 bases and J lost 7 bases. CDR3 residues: CASSSGGGSNSPLHF. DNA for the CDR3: TGTGCCAGCAGCTCAGGGGGCGGGAGCAATTCACCCCTCCACTTT. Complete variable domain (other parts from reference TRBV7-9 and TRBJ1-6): DTGVSQNPRHKITKRGQNVTFRCDPISEHNRLYWYRQTLGQGPEFLTYFQNEAQLEKSRLLSDRFSAERPKGSFSTLEIQRTEQGDSAMYLCASSSGGGSNSPLHFGNGTRLTVT.

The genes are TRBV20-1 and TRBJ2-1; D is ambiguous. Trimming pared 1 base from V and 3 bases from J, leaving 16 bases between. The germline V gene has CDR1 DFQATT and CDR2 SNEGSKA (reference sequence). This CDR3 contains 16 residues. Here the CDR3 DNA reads TGCAGTGCTAGAGCTGGAAAGGGAAAGGGCTACAATGAGCAGTTCTTC. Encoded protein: CSARAGKGKGYNEQFF.

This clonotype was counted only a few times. The CDR3 coding sequence is TGTGCCAGCAGTGAGCTGCAGGGAGGTATTGGGGGGGAGCAGTACTTC. As protein: CASSELQGGIGGEQYF. This chain joins TRBV2 and TRBJ2-7; tentatively, D is TRBD2 (6 bases). In germline, CDR1 is SNHLY, CDR2 FYNNEI. The CDR3 has 16 residues. V gave up 3 bases and J gave up 7 bases, with 22 bases separating them. Drawing the rest from reference TRBV2 and TRBJ2-7, the complete variable domain is EPEVTQTPSHQVTQMGQEVILRCVPISNHLYFYWYRQILGQKVEFLVSFYNNEISEKSEIFDDQFSVERPDGSNFTLKIRSTKLEDSAMYFCASSELQGGIGGEQYFGPGTRLTVT.

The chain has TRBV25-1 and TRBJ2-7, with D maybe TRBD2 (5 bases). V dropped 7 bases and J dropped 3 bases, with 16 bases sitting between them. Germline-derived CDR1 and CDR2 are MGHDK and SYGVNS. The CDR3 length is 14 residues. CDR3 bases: TGTGCCAGCACTAAATCCGACGGACTCTACGAGCAGTACTTC. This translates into CASTKSDGLYEQYF.

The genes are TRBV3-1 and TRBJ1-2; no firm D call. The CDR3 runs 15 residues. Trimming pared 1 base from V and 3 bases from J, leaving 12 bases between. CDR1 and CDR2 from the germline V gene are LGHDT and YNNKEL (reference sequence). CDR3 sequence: CASSQATRSDYGYTF. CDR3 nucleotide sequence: TGTGCCAGCAGCCAAGCGACCCGCTCGGACTATGGCTACACCTTC.

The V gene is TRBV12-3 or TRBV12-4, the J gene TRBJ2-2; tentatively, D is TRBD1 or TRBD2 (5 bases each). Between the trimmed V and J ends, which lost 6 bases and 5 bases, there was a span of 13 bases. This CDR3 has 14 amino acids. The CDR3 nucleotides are TGTGCCAGCAGACCCGGGGACCCTACCGGGGAGCTGTTTTTT. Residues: CASRPGDPTGELFF.

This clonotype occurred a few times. In nucleotides, the CDR3 is TGTGCCAGCAGCCCTCAGACAGGGGCGGGGAACATTCAGTACTTC. It encodes CASSPQTGAGNIQYF. The chain is built from TRBV7-2 and TRBJ2-4, with 8 bases that match TRBD1. V lost 5 bases and J lost 7; bases outside the gene matches: 10. There are 15 residues in the CDR3. CDR1 and CDR2 (germline): SGHTA, FQGNSA.

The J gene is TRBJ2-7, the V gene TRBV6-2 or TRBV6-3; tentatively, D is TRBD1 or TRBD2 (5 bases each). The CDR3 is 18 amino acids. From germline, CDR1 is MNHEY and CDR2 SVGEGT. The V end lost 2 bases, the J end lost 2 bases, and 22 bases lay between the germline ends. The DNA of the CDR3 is TGTGCCAGCAGTTACCCAACCTCGTCGGGGCGGACGACCTACGAGCAGTACTTC. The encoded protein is CASSYPTSSGRTTYEQYF.

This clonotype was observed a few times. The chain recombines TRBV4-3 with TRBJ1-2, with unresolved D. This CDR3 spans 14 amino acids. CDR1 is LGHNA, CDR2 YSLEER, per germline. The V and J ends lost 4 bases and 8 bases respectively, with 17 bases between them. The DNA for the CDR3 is TGCGCCAGCAGCCCTCGGGCCACGGTGGGGGGCTACACCTTC. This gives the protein CASSPRATVGGYTF.

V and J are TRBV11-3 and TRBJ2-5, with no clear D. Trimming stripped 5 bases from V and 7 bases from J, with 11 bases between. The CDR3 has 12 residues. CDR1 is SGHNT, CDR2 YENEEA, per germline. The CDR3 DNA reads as TGTGCCAGCAGCGCCTCCGAAGGGACCCAGTACTTC. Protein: CASSASEGTQYF.

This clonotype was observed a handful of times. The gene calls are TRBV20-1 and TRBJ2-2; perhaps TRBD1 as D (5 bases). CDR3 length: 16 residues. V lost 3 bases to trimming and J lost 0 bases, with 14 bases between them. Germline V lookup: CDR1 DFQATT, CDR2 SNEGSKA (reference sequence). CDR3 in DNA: TGCAGTGCTAGGTATTTTCCAGGGTCGAACACCGGGGAGCTGTTTTTT. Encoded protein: CSARYFPGSNTGELFF.

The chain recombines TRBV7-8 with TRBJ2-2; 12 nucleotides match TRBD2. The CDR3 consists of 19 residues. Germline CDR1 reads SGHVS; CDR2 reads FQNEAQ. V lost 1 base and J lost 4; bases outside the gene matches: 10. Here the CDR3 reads CASSLGSSGRAGITGELFF. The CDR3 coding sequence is TGTGCCAGCAGCTTAGGTTCTAGCGGGAGGGCCGGTATCACCGGGGAGCTGTTTTTT.

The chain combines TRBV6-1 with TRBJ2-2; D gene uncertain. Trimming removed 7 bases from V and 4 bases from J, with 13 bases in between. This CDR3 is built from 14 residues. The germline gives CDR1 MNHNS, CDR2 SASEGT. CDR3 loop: CASTLDRSTGELFF. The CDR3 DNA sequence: TGTGCCAGCACCCTGGACCGCTCCACCGGGGAGCTGTTTTTT.

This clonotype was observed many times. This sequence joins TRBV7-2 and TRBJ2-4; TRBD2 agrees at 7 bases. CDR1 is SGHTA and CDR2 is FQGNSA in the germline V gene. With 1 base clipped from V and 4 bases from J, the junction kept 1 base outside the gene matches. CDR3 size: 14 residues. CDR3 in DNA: TGTGCCAGCAGCTTAGGAGCGGGGAAAAACATTCAGTACTTC. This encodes CASSLGAGKNIQYF.

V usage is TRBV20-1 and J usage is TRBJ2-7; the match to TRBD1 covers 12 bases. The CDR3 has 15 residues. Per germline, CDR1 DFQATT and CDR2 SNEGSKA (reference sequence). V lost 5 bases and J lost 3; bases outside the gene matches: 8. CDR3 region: CSAETGTGGFYEQYF. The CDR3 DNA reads TGCAGTGCTGAAACCGGGACAGGGGGCTTCTACGAGCAGTACTTC.

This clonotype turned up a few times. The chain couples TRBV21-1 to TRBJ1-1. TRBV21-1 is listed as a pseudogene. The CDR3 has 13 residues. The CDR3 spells CASLSGGSTEAFF. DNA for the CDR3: TGTGCCAGCCTCTCGGGCGGGTCCACTGAAGCTTTCTTT.

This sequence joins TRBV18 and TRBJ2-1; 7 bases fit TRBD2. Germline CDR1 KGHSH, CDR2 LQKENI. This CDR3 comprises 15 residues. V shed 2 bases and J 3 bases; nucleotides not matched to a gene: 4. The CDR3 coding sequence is TGTGCCAGCTCACCAAGACGGGGGGACTACAATGAGCAGTTCTTC. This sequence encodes CASSPRRGDYNEQFF.

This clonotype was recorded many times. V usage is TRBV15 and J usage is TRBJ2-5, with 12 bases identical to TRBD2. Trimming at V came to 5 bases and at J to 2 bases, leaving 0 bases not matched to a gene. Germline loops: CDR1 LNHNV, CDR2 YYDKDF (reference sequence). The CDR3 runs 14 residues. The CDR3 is CATSGLAGQETQYF. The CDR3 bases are TGTGCCACCAGCGGACTAGCGGGGCAAGAGACCCAGTACTTC.

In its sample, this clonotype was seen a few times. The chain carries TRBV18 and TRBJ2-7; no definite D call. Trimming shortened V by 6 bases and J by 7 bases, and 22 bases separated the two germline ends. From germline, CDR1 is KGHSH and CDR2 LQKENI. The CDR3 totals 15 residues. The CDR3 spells CASSQLVADPKEQYF. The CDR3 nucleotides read TGTGCCAGCTCCCAATTGGTGGCAGACCCTAAAGAGCAGTACTTC.

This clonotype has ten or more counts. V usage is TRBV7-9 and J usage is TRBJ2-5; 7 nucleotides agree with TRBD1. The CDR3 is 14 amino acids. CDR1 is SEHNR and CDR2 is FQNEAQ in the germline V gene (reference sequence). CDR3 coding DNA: TGTGCTATCGACCGGGACAGTCGTCCCGAGACCCAGTACTTC. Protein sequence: CAIDRDSRPETQYF.

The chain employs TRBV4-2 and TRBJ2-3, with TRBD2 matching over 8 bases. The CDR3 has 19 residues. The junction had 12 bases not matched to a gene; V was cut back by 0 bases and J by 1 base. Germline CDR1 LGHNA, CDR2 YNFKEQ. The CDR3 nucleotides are TGTGCCAGCAGCCAAGATCTTGGAGCGGGAGTGGTCGGCACAGATACGCAGTATTTT. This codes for CASSQDLGAGVVGTDTQYF.

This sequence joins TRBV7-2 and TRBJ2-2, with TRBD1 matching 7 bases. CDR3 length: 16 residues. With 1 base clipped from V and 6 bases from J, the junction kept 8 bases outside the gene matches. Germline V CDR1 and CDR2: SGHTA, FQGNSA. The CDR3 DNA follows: TGTGCCAGCAGCTTAGGTCCCGGGACAGCTGCCGGGGAGCTGTTTTTT. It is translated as CASSLGPGTAAGELFF. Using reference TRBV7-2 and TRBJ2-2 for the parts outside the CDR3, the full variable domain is GAGVSQSPSNKVTEKGKDVELRCDPISGHTALYWYRQSLGQGLEFLIYFQGNSAPDKSGLPSDRFSAERTGGSVSTLTIQRTQQEDSAVYLCASSLGPGTAAGELFFGEGSRLTVL.

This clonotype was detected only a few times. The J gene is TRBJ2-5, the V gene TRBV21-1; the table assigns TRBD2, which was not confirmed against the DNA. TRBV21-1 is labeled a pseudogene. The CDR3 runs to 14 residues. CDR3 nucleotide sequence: TGTGCCAGCGTTAGCGGGAGCACCGGGGAGACCCAGTACTTC. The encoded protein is CASVSGSTGETQYF.

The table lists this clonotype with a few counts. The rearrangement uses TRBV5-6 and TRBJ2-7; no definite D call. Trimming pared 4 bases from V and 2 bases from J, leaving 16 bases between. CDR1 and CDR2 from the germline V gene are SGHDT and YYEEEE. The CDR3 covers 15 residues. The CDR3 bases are TGTGCCAGCAGCCGCACAGAACTACTCGCCTACGAGCAGTACTTC. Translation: CASSRTELLAYEQYF.

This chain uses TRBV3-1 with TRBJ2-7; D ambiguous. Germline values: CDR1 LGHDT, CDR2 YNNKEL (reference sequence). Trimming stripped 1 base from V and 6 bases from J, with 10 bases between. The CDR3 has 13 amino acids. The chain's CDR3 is CASSQVDFAEQYF. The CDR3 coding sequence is TGTGCCAGCAGCCAAGTAGACTTCGCCGAGCAGTACTTC.